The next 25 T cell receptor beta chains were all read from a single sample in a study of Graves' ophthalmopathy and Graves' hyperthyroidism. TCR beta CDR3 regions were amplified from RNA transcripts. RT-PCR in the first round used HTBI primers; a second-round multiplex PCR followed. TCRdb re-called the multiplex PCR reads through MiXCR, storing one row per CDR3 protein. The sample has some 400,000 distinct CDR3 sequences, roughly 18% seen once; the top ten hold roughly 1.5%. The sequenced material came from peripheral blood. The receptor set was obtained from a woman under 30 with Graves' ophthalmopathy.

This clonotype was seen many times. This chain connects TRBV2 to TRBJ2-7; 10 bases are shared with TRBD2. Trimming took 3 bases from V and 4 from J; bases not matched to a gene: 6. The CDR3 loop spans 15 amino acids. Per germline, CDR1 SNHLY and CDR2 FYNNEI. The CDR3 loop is CASSDSEREGYEQYF. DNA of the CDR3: TGTGCCAGCAGTGATTCCGAGCGGGAGGGATACGAGCAGTACTTC.

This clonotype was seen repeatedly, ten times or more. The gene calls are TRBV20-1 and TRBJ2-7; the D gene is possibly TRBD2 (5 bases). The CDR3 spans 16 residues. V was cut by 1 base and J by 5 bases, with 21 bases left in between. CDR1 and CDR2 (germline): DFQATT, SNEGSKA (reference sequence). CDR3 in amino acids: CSARAPGKGLLDEQYF. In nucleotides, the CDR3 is TGCAGTGCTAGAGCCCCGGGCAAAGGACTCCTCGACGAGCAGTACTTC.

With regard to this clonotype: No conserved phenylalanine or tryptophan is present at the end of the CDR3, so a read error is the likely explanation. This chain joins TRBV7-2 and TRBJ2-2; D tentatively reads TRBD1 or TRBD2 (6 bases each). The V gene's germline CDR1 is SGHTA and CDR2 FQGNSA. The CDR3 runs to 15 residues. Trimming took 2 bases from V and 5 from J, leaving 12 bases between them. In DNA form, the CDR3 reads TGTGCCAGCAGCTTAAGGGGGAGGCCAACCGGGGAGCTGTTTTCT. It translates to CASSLRGRPTGELFS.

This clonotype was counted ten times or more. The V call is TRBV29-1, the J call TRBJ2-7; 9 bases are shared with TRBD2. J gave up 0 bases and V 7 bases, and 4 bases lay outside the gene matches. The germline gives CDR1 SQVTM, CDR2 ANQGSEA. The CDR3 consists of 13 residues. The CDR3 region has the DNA TGCAGCGCCCTGCGGGGGGGCTCCTACGAGCAGTACTTC. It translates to CSALRGGSYEQYF.

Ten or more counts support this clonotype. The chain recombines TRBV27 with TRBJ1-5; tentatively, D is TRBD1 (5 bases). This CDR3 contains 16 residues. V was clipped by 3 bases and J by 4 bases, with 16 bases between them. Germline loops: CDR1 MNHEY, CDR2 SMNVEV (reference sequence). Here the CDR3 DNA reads TGTGCCAGCAGTTTGTACCGGGACGTCGGAAATCAGCCCCAGCATTTT. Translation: CASSLYRDVGNQPQHF.

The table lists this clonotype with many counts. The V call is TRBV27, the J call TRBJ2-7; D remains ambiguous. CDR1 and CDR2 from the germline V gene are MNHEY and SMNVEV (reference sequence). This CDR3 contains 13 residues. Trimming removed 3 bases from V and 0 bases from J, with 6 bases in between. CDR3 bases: TGTGCCAGCAGTTTGCGGAACTCCTACGAGCAGTACTTC. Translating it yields CASSLRNSYEQYF.

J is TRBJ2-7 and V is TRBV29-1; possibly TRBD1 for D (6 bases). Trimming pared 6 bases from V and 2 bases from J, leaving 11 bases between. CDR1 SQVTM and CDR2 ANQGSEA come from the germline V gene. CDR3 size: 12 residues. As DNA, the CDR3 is TGCAGCGTAACGACAGGAGCCTACGAGCAGTACTTC. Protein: CSVTTGAYEQYF.

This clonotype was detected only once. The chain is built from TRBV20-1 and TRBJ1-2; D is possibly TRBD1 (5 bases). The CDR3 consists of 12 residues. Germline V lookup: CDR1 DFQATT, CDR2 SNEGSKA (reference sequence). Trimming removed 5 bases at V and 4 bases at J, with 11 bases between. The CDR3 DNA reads TGCAGTGCTGGCGGGACGGCCTATGGCTACACCTTC. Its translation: CSAGGTAYGYTF.

Here the CDR3 DNA reads TGTGCCAGCAGCCAAGATGCGGCAGGGGGTTCACCCCTCCACTTT. Residues: CASSQDAAGGSPLHF. The V gene is TRBV3-1, the J gene TRBJ1-6; TRBD1 matches 7 bases. From germline, CDR1 is LGHDT and CDR2 YNNKEL (reference sequence). V trimming: 0 bases; J trimming: 9 bases; junction bases outside the gene matches: 5. This CDR3 has 15 amino acids.

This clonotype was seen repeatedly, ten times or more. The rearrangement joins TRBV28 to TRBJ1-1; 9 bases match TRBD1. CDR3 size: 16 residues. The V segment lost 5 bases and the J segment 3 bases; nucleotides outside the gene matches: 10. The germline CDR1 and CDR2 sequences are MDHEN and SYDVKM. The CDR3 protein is CASSPPMGQGHTEAFF. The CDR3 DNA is TGTGCCAGCAGTCCCCCCATGGGACAGGGCCACACTGAAGCTTTCTTT. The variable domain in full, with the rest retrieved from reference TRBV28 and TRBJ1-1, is DVKVTQSSRYLVKRTGEKVFLECVQDMDHENMFWYRQDPGLGLRLIYFSYDVKMKEKGDIPEGYSVSREKKERFSLILESASTNQTSMYLCASSPPMGQGHTEAFFGQGTRLTVV.

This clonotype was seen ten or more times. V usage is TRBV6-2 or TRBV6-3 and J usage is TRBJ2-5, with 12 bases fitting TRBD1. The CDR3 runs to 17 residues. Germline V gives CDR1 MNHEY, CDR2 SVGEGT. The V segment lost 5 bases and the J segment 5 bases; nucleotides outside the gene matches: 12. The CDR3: CASSPITGTGGRETQYF. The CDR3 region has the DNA TGTGCCAGCAGTCCAATTACCGGGACAGGGGGCCGTGAGACCCAGTACTTC.

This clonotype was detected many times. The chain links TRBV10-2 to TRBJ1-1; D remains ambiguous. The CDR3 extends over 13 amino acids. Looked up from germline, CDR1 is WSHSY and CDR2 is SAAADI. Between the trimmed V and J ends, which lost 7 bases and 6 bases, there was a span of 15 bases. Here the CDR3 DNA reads TGCGCCAGCACCCTCGGTGAAACGGCTGAAGCTTTCTTT. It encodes CASTLGETAEAFF.

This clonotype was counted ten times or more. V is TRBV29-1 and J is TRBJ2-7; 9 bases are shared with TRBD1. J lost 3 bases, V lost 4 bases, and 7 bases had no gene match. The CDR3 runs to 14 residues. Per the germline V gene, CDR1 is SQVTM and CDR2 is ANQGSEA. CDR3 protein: CSVATGGRGYEQYF. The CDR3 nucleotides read TGCAGCGTTGCAACAGGGGGCCGGGGCTACGAGCAGTACTTC.

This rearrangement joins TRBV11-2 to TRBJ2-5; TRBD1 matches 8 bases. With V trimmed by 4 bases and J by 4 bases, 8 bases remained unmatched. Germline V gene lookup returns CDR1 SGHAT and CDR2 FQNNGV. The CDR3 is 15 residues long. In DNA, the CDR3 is TGTGCCAGCAGCTGGAGGACAGGGCGAGGAGAGACCCAGTACTTC. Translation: CASSWRTGRGETQYF.

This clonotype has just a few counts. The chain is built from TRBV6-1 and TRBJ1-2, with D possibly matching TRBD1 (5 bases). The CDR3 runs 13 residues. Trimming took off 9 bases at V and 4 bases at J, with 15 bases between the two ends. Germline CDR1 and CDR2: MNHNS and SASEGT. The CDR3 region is CARGRGEGYGYTF. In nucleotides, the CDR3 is TGTGCCAGGGGTCGAGGGGAAGGCTATGGCTACACCTTC.

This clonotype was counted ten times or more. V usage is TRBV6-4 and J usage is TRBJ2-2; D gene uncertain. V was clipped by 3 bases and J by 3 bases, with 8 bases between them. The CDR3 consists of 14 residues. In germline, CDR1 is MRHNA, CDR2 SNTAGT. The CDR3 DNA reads TGTGCCAGCAGTGATGAGAGTGACACCGGGGAGCTGTTTTTT. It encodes CASSDESDTGELFF.

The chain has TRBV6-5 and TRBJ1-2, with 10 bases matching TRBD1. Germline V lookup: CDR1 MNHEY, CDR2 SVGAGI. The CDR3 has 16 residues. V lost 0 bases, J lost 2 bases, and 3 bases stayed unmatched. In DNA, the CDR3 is TGTGCCAGCAGTTACTCGCCGGGACAGGGGAACTATGGCTACACCTTC. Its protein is CASSYSPGQGNYGYTF.

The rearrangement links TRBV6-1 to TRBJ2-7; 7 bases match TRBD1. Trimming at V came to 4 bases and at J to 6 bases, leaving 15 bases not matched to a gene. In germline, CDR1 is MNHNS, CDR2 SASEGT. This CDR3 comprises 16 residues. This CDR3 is CASSGVIGQGVGEQYF. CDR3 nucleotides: TGTGCCAGCAGTGGGGTTATAGGCCAGGGGGTTGGCGAGCAGTACTTC.

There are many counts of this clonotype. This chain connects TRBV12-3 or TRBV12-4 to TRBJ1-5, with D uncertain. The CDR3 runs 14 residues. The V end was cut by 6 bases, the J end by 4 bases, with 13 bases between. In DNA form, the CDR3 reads TGTGCCAGCAGCATTACACCGGGAAATCAGCCCCAGCATTTT. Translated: CASSITPGNQPQHF.

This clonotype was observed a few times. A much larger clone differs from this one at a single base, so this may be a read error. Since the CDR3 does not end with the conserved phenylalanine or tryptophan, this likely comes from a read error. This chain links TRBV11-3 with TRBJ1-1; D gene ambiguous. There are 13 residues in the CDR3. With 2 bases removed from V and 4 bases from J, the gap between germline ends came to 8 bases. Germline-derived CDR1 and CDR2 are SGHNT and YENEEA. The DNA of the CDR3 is TGTGCCAGCAGCTTAAAGGCGGGCACTGAAGCTTTCCTT. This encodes CASSLKAGTEAFL.

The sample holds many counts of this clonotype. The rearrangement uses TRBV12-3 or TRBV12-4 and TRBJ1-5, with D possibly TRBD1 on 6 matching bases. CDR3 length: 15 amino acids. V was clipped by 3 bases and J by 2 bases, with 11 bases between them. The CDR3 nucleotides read TGTGCCAGCAGTTTTCGGACAGCCGGCAATCAGCCCCAGCATTTT. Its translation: CASSFRTAGNQPQHF.

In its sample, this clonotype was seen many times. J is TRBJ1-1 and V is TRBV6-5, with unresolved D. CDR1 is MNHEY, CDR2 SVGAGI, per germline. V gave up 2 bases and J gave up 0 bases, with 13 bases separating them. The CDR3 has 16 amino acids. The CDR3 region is CASSYLTRNLNTEAFF. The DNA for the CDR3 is TGTGCCAGCAGTTACCTGACCAGGAACCTGAACACTGAAGCTTTCTTT.

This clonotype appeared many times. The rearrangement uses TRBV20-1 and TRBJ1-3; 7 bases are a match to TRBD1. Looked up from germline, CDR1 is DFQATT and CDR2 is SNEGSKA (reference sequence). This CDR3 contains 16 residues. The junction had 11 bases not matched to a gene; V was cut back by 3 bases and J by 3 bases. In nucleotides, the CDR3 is TGCAGTGCTAGTCTCCCCCACAGGGGTTATGGAAACACCATATATTTT. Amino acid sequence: CSASLPHRGYGNTIYF.

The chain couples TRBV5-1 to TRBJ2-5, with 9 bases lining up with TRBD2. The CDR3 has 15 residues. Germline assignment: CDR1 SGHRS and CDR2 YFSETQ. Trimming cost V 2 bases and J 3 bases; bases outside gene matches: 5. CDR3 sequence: CASSFRGLAEETQYF. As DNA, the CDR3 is TGCGCCAGCAGCTTCCGGGGACTAGCCGAAGAGACCCAGTACTTC.

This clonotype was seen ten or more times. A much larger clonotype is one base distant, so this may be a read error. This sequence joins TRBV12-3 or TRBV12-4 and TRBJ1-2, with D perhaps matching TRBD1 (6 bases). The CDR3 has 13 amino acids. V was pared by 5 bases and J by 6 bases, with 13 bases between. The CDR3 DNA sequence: TGTGCCAGCAGTATGACGGGGGGGCATGGCTACACCTTC. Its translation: CASSMTGGHGYTF.